Sequencing of this TCR beta chain was carried out in a study of shared clonotypes between healthy human individuals. This CDR3 has 14 residues. Germline loops: CDR1 SEHNR, CDR2 FQNEAQ (reference sequence). The V end was cut by 6 bases, the J end by 7 bases, with 18 bases between. The genomic DNA of each subset was split evenly across several immunoSEQ plates. Measured with immunoSEQ multiplex PCR; TCRdb has only the in-frame clones, and not every one. The repertoire has 650,000 to 700,000 clones, 80% to 95% of them found once; the top ten carry less than 40%. The V and J genes are TRBV7-9 and TRBJ1-2; perhaps TRBD1 as D (5 bases). The sequencing sample was made of memory CD8+ T cells from PBMCs. Regarding subset: CD45RO+ cells pooled with CCR7-negative TemRA cells. The sequence was collected from a young man in good health. Some clones in this sample may be carry-over from other donors' samples. CDR3 amino acids: CASRPPGGGAGYTF. In nucleotides, the CDR3 is TGTGCCAGCAGGCCCCCCGGGGGTGGTGCTGGCTACACCTTC. The variable domain in full, with the rest retrieved from reference TRBV7-9 and TRBJ1-2, is DTGVSQNPRHKITKRGQNVTFRCDPISEHNRLYWYRQTLGQGPEFLTYFQNEAQLEKSRLLSDRFSAERPKGSFSTLEIQRTEQGDSAMYLCASRPPGGGAGYTFGSGTRLTVV.